The rows below give T cell receptor beta chains drawn from one sample of a study of T-cell memory formation after mild COVID-19. TCRdb passed the 5' RACE reads through MiXCR, listing each CDR3 protein once. There are roughly 550,000 distinct CDR3 sequences in the sample; around 20% occur only once, and around an eighth lies in the top ten. Sequencing input: PBMCs or a T cell subset sorted from them (not recorded which). These receptors all come from an adult woman who had mild COVID-19 (a few samples of this study predate the infection). Cell type and time point are not known. The CDR3 runs from the conserved cysteine through the conserved F or W. D genes are given only for firm matches. The size of a clone is reported for some rows only, either as once, few or many, or as a class for expanded clones.

CDR3: CSVGGGDSSTDTQYF
DNA: TGCAGCGTTGGTGGCGGGGACAGTAGCACAGATACGCAGTATTTT
size: -
V: TRBV29-1
J: TRBJ2-3
D: -

CDR3: CASSYDGSGANVLTF
DNA: TGTGCCAGCAGTTACGACGGGTCTGGGGCCAACGTCCTGACTTTC
size: many
V: TRBV6-2/TRBV6-3
J: TRBJ2-6
D: -

CDR3: CASRGDSSYEQYF
DNA: TGTGCCAGCAGGGGGGACTCGTCCTACGAGCAGTACTTC
size: few
V: TRBV6-2/TRBV6-3
J: TRBJ2-7
D: -

CDR3: CATRGEGSNQPQHF
DNA: TGTGCCACCAGGGGGGAGGGCTCCAATCAGCCCCAGCATTTT
size: -
V: TRBV15
J: TRBJ1-5
D: -

CDR3: CATSVSRDRVAETQYF
DNA: TGTGCCACCAGCGTAAGCCGGGACAGGGTTGCAGAGACCCAGTACTTC
size: -
V: TRBV15
J: TRBJ2-5
D: TRBD1

CDR3: CSHRQPEVAYNEQFF
DNA: TGCAGTCACCGACAGCCCGAAGTGGCCTACAATGAGCAGTTCTTC
size: -
V: TRBV20-1
J: TRBJ2-1
D: -

CDR3: CATSDTKPGHSTTGELFF
DNA: TGTGCCACCAGTGATACCAAACCGGGACACTCGACCACCGGGGAGCTGTTTTTT
size: many
V: TRBV24-1
J: TRBJ2-2
D: -

CDR3: CASMNRGTEAFF
DNA: TGTGCCAGCATGAACAGGGGAACTGAAGCTTTCTTT
size: -
V: TRBV6-1
J: TRBJ1-1
D: TRBD1

CDR3: CASSLTSVPGELFF
DNA: TGTGCCAGCAGCTTGACTAGCGTACCCGGGGAGCTGTTTTTT
size: many
V: TRBV9
J: TRBJ2-2
D: TRBD2

CDR3: CASSLQGTNTGELFF
DNA: TGTGCCAGCAGCTTACAGGGGACGAACACCGGGGAGCTGTTTTTT
size: many
V: TRBV5-1
J: TRBJ2-2
D: TRBD1

CDR3: CATSDHVSGGSYNEQFF
DNA: TGTGCCACCAGTGATCACGTTAGCGGGGGATCCTACAATGAGCAGTTCTTC
size: few
V: TRBV24-1
J: TRBJ2-1
D: TRBD2

CDR3: CASSPLGSGGAIGELFF
DNA: TGTGCCAGCAGCCCACTCGGCAGCGGGGGGGCGATCGGGGAGCTGTTTTTT
size: -
V: TRBV5-6
J: TRBJ2-2
D: TRBD2

CDR3: CASSSAPRTGWYEQYF
DNA: TGTGCCAGCAGTTCCGCCCCAAGGACAGGGTGGTACGAGCAGTACTTC
size: -
V: TRBV12-3/TRBV12-4
J: TRBJ2-7
D: TRBD1

CDR3: CATSEDGGLNEQFF
DNA: TGTGCCACCAGTGAGGACGGTGGGCTCAATGAGCAGTTCTTC
size: -
V: TRBV24-1
J: TRBJ2-1
D: -

CDR3: CASSLASGGASTEAFF
DNA: TGTGCCAGCAGCTTAGCGTCGGGAGGGGCGAGTACTGAAGCTTTCTTT
size: -
V: TRBV7-2
J: TRBJ1-1
D: -

CDR3: CASNRAHNTEAFF
DNA: TGTGCCAGCAATCGAGCACATAACACTGAAGCTTTCTTT
size: few
V: TRBV12-3/TRBV12-4
J: TRBJ1-1
D: -

CDR3: CATSRDTDTQYF
DNA: TGTGCCACCAGCAGAGATACAGATACGCAGTATTTT
size: many
V: TRBV15
J: TRBJ2-3
D: -

CDR3: CASSPRGGGMNTEAFF
DNA: TGTGCCAGCAGCCCCCGGGGTGGAGGTATGAACACTGAAGCTTTCTTT
size: -
V: TRBV11-3
J: TRBJ1-1
D: -

CDR3: CAWSKGGSPEAFF
DNA: TGTGCCTGGAGCAAGGGCGGGAGTCCTGAAGCTTTCTTT
size: -
V: TRBV30
J: TRBJ1-1
D: -

CDR3: CASSFRYVLDNYEQYF
DNA: TGTGCCAGCAGTTTCCGTTACGTCCTAGACAATTACGAGCAGTACTTC
size: -
V: TRBV27
J: TRBJ2-7
D: -

CDR3: CSVETRLANNEQFF
DNA: TGCAGCGTTGAAACCCGACTGGCAAACAATGAGCAGTTCTTC
size: few
V: TRBV29-1
J: TRBJ2-1
D: -

CDR3: CASSLGVGSDIYF
DNA: TGTGCCAGCAGTTTAGGGGTGGGGTCGGATATATATTTT
size: few
V: TRBV12-3/TRBV12-4
J: TRBJ1-3
D: -